This T cell receptor beta chain was profiled in a study of T cell repertoires in cytomegalovirus infection. Via MiXCR, TCRdb re-called the reads, giving one row per CDR3 protein. Of roughly 230,000 distinct CDR3 sequences in the sample, about 15% were seen once. This TCR was recovered from a human donor in good health (CMV status not recorded). Some clones in this sample may be carry-over from other donors' samples. Sequenced sample: CD8+ T cells from PBMCs.

In nucleotides, the CDR3 is TGCAGCGTTGAAATAGTGGTAGGACCAAACCTAGGCGATGAGCAGTTCTTC. This encodes CSVEIVVGPNLGDEQFF. The chain recombines TRBV29-1 with TRBJ2-1; D gene unclear. Trimming shortened V by 2 bases and J by 8 bases, and 25 bases separated the two germline ends. The length of the CDR3 is 17 residues. Germline V lookup: CDR1 SQVTM, CDR2 ANQGSEA.